The sequence of this TCR beta chain was determined in a study of T cells after posttransplantation cyclophosphamide. Overall study findings and caveats: TRB overlap between skin or GI tissue T cells and blood was limited.

Turning to this clone: The antigen is not known.

Produced via immunoSEQ multiplex PCR; TCRdb's table is partial and in-frame only. The sample shows approximately 32,000 clones, roughly 90% of them seen only once. The CDR3 extends over 14 amino acids. Germline V CDR1 and CDR2: ENHRY, SYGVKD. The V and J ends lost 2 bases and 4 bases, in that order; junction bases with no gene match: 4. The chain combines TRBV10-3 with TRBJ2-5; 7 bases are a match to TRBD1. The sequenced material came from PBMCs. The receptor was derived from a woman between 35 and 50 years old with a blood cancer, CMV-positive, and with a related stem cell donor. The DNA for the CDR3 is TGTGCCATCAGTGAGCGACAGGGCCCAGAGACCCAGTACTTC. Protein sequence: CAISERQGPETQYF.